Sequencing of this T cell receptor beta chain was carried out in a study of identical twins. TCRdb reprocessed the 5' RACE reads with MiXCR, giving one entry per CDR3 protein. The sample carries 700,000 or so distinct CDR3 sequences, 8.6% recorded once. Comment on this clonotype: Its target is unknown.

Study-level findings and limits: Out-of-frame sharing of TCR alpha in monozygotic twins was underestimated by models.

These same records also appear under a second study, on yellow fever vaccine responses in identical twins. As that study records: Twins reportedly mounted vaccine T cell responses that seemed partly convergent, partly personalized.

The receptor was derived from a woman aged 18 to 35 in good health. Sample: PBMCs.

The CDR3 nucleotides are TGTGCCAGCAGTGAATTTAGGGCAGGGCCGACAGATACGCAGTATTTT. Residues: CASSEFRAGPTDTQYF. The chain is built from TRBV25-1 and TRBJ2-3; D is possibly TRBD1 (5 bases). Germline V gene lookup returns CDR1 MGHDK and CDR2 SYGVNS. The CDR3 runs to 16 residues. Trimming took 1 base from V and 3 from J, leaving 14 bases between them.